These T cell receptor beta chains were read from a single sample in a study of cytomegalovirus exposure and HLA in healthy donors. Produced via immunoSEQ multiplex PCR; TCRdb's table is partial and in-frame only. There are 150,000 to 250,000 clones in the sample; roughly 85% occur only once, and 2% to 2.5% lies in the top ten. Sequenced material: PBMCs. The receptors shown here come from a woman aged 45 to 65 in good health and CMV-seronegative. Each CDR3 is given with its conserved first and last residue. The D gene is left open where the match is weak. Clone size is stated in some rows and not others, as once, few, many or a class when expanded.

D	size	length	V	J	CDR3	DNA
NA	NA	15	TRBV7-9	TRBJ1-1	CASSLGTFRAVEAFF	TGTGCCAGCAGCTTAGGGACTTTCCGGGCAGTTGAAGCTTTCTTT
NA	NA	15	TRBV18	TRBJ2-7	CASSPIPTTSYEQYF	TGTGCCAGCTCACCAATTCCGACAACTAGCTACGAGCAGTACTTC
NA	NA	13	TRBV18	TRBJ2-7	CASSPPRASEQYF	TGTGCCAGCTCACCACCGAGGGCCTCAGAGCAGTACTTC
NA	NA	16	TRBV6-1	TRBJ1-5	CASSETGVAGWGPQHF	TGTGCCAGCAGTGAAACGGGGGTAGCAGGGTGGGGGCCCCAGCATTTT
NA	NA	15	TRBV27	TRBJ2-7	CASSEGGRAPYEQYF	TGTGCCAGCAGTGAAGGGGGGAGGGCCCCCTACGAGCAGTACTTC
NA	NA	15	TRBV28	TRBJ1-3	CASSLPGTTGNTIYF	TGTGCCAGCAGTTTACCCGGGACTACTGGAAACACCATATATTTT
NA	NA	14	TRBV6-5	TRBJ1-1	CASRSPTGSTEAFF	TGTGCCAGCAGGTCCCCGACAGGTAGCACTGAAGCTTTCTTT
TRBD2	NA	16	TRBV15	TRBJ2-7	CATSRDRSGRYYEQYF	TGTGCCACCAGCAGAGATCGCAGCGGGAGGTACTACGAGCAGTACTTC
NA	NA	15	TRBV30	TRBJ1-5	CAWSSNRLSNQPQHF	TGTGCCTGGAGCAGCAATAGACTGAGCAATCAGCCCCAGCATTTT
TRBD1	NA	17	TRBV5-5	TRBJ2-7	CASSLVLMGRQGYEQYF	TGTGCCAGCAGCTTGGTTCTCATGGGGCGACAGGGCTACGAGCAGTACTTC
TRBD2	NA	16	TRBV4-1	TRBJ2-1	CASTQGTGRTFDEQFF	TGCGCCAGCACCCAGGGAACCGGGAGGACTTTCGATGAGCAGTTCTTC
NA	NA	14	TRBV5-1	TRBJ2-5	CASSLGTAQETQYF	TGCGCCAGCAGCCTGGGGACTGCGCAAGAGACCCAGTACTTC
TRBD1	NA	13	TRBV27	TRBJ2-1	CASSLDRVNEQFF	TGTGCCAGCAGTTTAGACAGGGTCAATGAGCAGTTCTTC
TRBD2	NA	16	TRBV4-1	TRBJ2-7	CASSPPGTSATYEQYF	TGCGCCAGCAGCCCCCCGGGGACTAGCGCCACCTACGAGCAGTACTTC
TRBD2	NA	17	TRBV7-2	TRBJ2-7	CASSLSTTSGAGGEQYF	TGTGCCAGCAGCTTGTCTACGACTAGCGGGGCGGGGGGAGAGCAGTACTTC
TRBD2	NA	17	TRBV5-1	TRBJ2-3	CASSLGTSGRAWDTQYF	TGCGCCAGCAGCCTAGGGACTAGCGGGAGGGCCTGGGATACGCAGTATTTT
NA	NA	13	TRBV7-3	TRBJ2-5	CASSRTAQETQYF	TGTGCCAGCAGCCGGACAGCCCAAGAGACCCAGTACTTC
TRBD1	once	15	TRBV5-8	TRBJ1-4	CASSFRTGSSEKLFF	TGTGCCAGCAGCTTCCGGACAGGGAGTAGTGAAAAACTGTTTTTT
TRBD2	NA	15	TRBV11-2	TRBJ2-1	CASSRLAGKGNEQFF	TGTGCCAGCAGCAGACTAGCGGGAAAGGGCAATGAGCAGTTCTTC
TRBD1	NA	16	TRBV4-1	TRBJ1-6	CASSPGQGSHNSPLHF	TGCGCCAGCAGCCCGGGACAGGGGTCCCATAATTCACCCCTCCACTTT
TRBD1	NA	15	TRBV9	TRBJ2-2	CASSVVTGDKGELFF	TGTGCCAGCAGCGTAGTCACAGGGGACAAGGGGGAGCTGTTTTTT
TRBD1	NA	17	TRBV9	TRBJ1-4	CASSSLPGQWGTGKLFF	TGTGCCAGCAGCTCTCTACCGGGACAGTGGGGGACCGGAAAACTGTTTTTT
TRBD1	once	16	TRBV6-5	TRBJ2-7	CASSYSKGTEYYEQYF	TGTGCCAGCAGTTACTCGAAAGGGACAGAATATTACGAGCAGTACTTC
NA	NA	15	TRBV28	TRBJ2-3	CASSPRGSGTDTQYF	TGTGCCAGCAGTCCAAGAGGGTCGGGCACAGATACGCAGTATTTT